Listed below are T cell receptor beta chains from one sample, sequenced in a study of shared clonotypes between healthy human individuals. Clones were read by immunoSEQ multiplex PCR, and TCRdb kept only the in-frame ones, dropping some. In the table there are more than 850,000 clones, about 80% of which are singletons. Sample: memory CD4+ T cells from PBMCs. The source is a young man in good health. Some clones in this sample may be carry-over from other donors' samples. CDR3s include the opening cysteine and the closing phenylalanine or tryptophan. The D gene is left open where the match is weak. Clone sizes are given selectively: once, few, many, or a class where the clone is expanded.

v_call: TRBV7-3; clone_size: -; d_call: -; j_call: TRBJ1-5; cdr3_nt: TGTGCCAGCAGCTTGGATAGCAATCAGCCCCAGCATTTT; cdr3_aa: CASSLDSNQPQHF
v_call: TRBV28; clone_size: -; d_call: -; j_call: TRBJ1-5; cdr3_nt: TGTGCCAGCAGTTCATACAGGGACCGGCAGCCCCAGCATTTT; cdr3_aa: CASSSYRDRQPQHF
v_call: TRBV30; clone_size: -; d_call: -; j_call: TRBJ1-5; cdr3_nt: TGTGCCTGGACCCGATCCCGGGACTACCCTAGTATACAGCCCCAGCATTTT; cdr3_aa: CAWTRSRDYPSIQPQHF
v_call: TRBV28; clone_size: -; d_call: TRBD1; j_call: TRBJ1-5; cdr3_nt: TGTGCCAGCAGTTTCTTACAGGGGGCAGAGGGGGGGCAGCCCCAGCATTTT; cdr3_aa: CASSFLQGAEGGQPQHF
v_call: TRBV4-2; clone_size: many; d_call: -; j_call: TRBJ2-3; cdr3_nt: TGTGCCAGCAGCCAAGGAGTGAGGACTGGTACGCAGTATTTT; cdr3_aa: CASSQGVRTGTQYF
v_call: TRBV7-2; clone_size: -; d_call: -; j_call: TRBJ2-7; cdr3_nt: TGTGCCAGCAGCGCCAAAAAGACTGGTTCCGAGCAGTACTTC; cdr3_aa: CASSAKKTGSEQYF
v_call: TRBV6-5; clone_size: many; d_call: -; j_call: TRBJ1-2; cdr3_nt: TGTGCCAGCAGTTATGACAGTAACTATGGCTACACCTTC; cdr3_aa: CASSYDSNYGYTF
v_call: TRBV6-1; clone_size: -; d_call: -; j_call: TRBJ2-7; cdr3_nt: TGTGCCAGCAGTGAAAGGGTGCGGTTAAACAACTCCTACGAGCAGTACTTC; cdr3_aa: CASSERVRLNNSYEQYF
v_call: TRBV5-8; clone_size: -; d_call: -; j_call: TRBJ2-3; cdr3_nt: TGTGCCAGCAGCTTGGGGTTAGGCAGCACAGATACGCAGTATTTT; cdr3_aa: CASSLGLGSTDTQYF
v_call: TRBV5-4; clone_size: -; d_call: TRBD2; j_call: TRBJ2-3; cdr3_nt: TGTGCCAGCAGCTTGAGAGCGGGAGGACTCACAGATACGCAGTATTTT; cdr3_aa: CASSLRAGGLTDTQYF
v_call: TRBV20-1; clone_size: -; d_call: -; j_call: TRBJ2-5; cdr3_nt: TGCAGTGCTCCAAACGGGGGAACCCAGTACTTC; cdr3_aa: CSAPNGGTQYF
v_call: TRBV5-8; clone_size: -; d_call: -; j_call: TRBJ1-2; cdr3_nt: TGTGCCAGCAGCTTGGGATCCCTCTATGGCTACACCTTC; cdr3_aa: CASSLGSLYGYTF
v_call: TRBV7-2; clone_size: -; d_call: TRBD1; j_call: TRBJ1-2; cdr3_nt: TGTGCCAGCAGTGATGCCGGGACAGGGGCTAACTATGGCTACACCTTC; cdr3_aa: CASSDAGTGANYGYTF
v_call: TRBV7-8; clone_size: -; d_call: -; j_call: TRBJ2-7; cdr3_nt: TGTGCCAGCAGCTGGGACATGGGAGATGGCTACGAGCAGTACTTC; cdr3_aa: CASSWDMGDGYEQYF
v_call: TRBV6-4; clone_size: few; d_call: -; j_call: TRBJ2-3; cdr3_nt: TGTGCCAGCAGTGATTTCGGCAGCGGCGAGACTGGGACGCAGTATTTT; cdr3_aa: CASSDFGSGETGTQYF
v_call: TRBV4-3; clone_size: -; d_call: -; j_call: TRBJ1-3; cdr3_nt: TGCGCCAGCAGCCTTGACCTGGCAGCTGGAAACACCATATATTTT; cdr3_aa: CASSLDLAAGNTIYF
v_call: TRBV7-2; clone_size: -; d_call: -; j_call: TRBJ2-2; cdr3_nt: TGTGCCAGCAGCTTACAAAGCCCGCTGAACACCGGGGAGCTGTTTTTT; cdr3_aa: CASSLQSPLNTGELFF